This T cell receptor (beta chain) came from a study of early T cells in non-severe SARS-CoV-2 infection. Study at large: The chains were unpaired, and the sequenced material was bulk RNA from unsorted whole blood. Findings of the study overall: Private and CD4 specificities were missed by VDJdb matching, skewed to anti-spike CD8.

Germline V gene sequence: CDR1 DFQATT, CDR2 SNEGSKA (reference sequence). V was clipped by 0 bases and J by 10 bases, with 15 bases between them. The CDR3 length is 13 residues. Individual cDNA molecules carried attached unique molecular identifiers. TCRdb called the 5' RACE reads again in MiXCR, with one record for every CDR3 protein. The table has tens of thousands of distinct CDR3 sequences, about 6% seen once. Details on this clonotype: The antigen remains undetermined.

The chain uses TRBV20-1 and TRBJ2-5; the D gene could be TRBD1 or TRBD2 (5 bases each). The sequencing sample was made of whole blood. The TCR comes from an adult who was a healthcare worker with PCR-confirmed SARS-CoV-2 infection or an uninfected control (not recorded which). The CDR3 sequence: CSARDAGDGGQYF. CDR3 coding DNA: TGCAGTGCTAGAGATGCCGGGGATGGGGGCCAGTACTTC.